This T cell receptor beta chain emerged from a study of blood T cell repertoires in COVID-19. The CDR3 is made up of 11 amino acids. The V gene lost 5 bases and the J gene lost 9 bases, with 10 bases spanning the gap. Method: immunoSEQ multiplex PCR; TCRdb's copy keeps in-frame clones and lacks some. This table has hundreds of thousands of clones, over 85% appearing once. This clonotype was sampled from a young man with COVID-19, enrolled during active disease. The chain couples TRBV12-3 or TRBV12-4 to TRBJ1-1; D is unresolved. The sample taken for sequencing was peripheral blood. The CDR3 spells CASSRSEQAFF. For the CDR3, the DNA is TGTGCCAGCAGTCGTAGCGAACAAGCTTTCTTT.